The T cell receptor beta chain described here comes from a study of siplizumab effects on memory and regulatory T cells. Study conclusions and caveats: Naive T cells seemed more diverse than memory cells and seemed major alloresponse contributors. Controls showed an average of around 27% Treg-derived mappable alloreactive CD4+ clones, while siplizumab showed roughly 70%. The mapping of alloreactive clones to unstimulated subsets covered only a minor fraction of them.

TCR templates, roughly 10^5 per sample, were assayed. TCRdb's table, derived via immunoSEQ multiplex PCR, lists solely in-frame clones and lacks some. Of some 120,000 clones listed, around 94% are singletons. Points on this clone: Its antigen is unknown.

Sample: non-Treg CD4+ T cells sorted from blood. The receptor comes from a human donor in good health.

The CDR3 coding sequence is TGTGCCAGCAGCCTACTGGGACTAGCGGGACATCCCACAGATACGCAGTATTTT. Translation gives CASSLLGLAGHPTDTQYF. The chain joins TRBV7-2 to TRBJ2-3; TRBD2 agrees at 13 bases. This CDR3 is 18 amino acids long. From germline, CDR1 is SGHTA and CDR2 FQGNSA. After removal of 5 bases from V and 2 bases from J, the junction contained 10 bases not matched to a gene.